This T cell receptor beta chain was captured by sequencing in a study of T cell changes during pregnancy in multiple sclerosis. V was cut by 6 bases and J by 2 bases, with 9 bases left in between. Germline lookup yields CDR1 MNHNS and CDR2 SASEGT. The CDR3 spans 13 residues. Only in-frame clones appear in the TCRdb table, and some are missing; sequencing was by immunoSEQ multiplex PCR. In the table there are some 30,000 clones, 90% of which are singletons. This chain links TRBV6-1 with TRBJ2-3; possibly TRBD1 for D (5 bases). The receptor's source is a female donor in good health, enrolled as a control in a pregnancy study. Here the sequenced sample was CD4+ T cells from peripheral blood mononuclear cells, taken in the third trimester of pregnancy. CDR3 sequence (DNA): TGTGCCAGCAGGGGGCTCCTCACAGATACGCAGTATTTT. Translation: CASRGLLTDTQYF.